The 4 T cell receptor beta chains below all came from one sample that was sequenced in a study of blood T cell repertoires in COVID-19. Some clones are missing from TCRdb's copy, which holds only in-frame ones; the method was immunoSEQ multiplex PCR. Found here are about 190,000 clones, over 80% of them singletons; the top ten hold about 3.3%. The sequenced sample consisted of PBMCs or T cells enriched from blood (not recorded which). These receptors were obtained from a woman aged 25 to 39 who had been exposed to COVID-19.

The CDR3 DNA reads as TGTGCCAGCAGCTTAGCGATCCCCGGGAGTGAAGCTTTCTTT. Encoded protein: CASSLAIPGSEAFF. The chain links TRBV7-8 to TRBJ1-1; D not resolved. This CDR3 is built from 14 residues. Germline V gene sequence: CDR1 SGHVS, CDR2 FQNEAQ. V gave up 0 bases and J gave up 7 bases, with 12 bases separating them.

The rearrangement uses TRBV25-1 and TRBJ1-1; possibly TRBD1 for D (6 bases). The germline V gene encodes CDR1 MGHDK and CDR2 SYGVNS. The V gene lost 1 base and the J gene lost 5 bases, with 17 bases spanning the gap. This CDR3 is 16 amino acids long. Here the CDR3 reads CASSESRLRGGTEAFF. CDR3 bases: TGTGCCAGCAGTGAATCTCGACTAAGGGGGGGTACTGAAGCTTTCTTT.

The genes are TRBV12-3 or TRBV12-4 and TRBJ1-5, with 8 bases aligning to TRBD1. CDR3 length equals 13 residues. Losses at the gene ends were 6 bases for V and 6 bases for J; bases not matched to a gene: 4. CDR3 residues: CASRQQGGQPQHF. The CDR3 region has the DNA TGTGCCAGCAGGCAACAGGGGGGTCAGCCCCAGCATTTT.

The DNA of the CDR3 is TGTGCCAGCAGCTTAGTACAGGGCATTCCTCAGCCCCAGCATTTT. It is translated as CASSLVQGIPQPQHF. The J gene is TRBJ1-5, the V gene TRBV7-2, with D possibly being TRBD1 (6 bases). This CDR3 region has 15 residues. V was trimmed by 1 base and J by 6 bases, leaving 13 bases between them. CDR1 is SGHTA, CDR2 FQGNSA, per germline.